This entry lists 28 T cell receptor beta chains sequenced from one sample in a study of blood T cell repertoires in COVID-19. The protocol was immunoSEQ multiplex PCR, while the TCRdb copy is restricted to in-frame clones and leaves out a portion. Of tens of thousands of clones listed, around four fifths are singletons. What was sequenced was peripheral blood. The receptors here all came from a man aged 70 or older with acute or convalescent COVID-19.

The DNA for the CDR3 is TGTGCCAGCAGTCCGACAGGGACCCATCAGCCCCAGCATTTT. It translates to CASSPTGTHQPQHF. The genes are TRBV6-5 and TRBJ1-5, with 7 bases aligning to TRBD1. With 5 bases clipped from V and 5 bases from J, the junction kept 6 bases outside the gene matches. The length of the CDR3 is 14 residues. Germline values: CDR1 MNHEY, CDR2 SVGAGI.

This chain connects TRBV11-2 to TRBJ2-7; the D gene is possibly TRBD2 (5 bases). The V gene's germline CDR1 is SGHAT and CDR2 FQNNGV. The CDR3 runs to 15 residues. V shed 1 base and J shed 1 base, with 11 bases lying between them. The chain's CDR3 is CASSLGRGQSYEQYV. CDR3 bases: TGTGCCAGCAGCTTAGGGAGAGGGCAGTCCTACGAGCAGTACGTC.

The rearrangement joins TRBV5-4 to TRBJ2-1; 8 bases line up with TRBD1. This CDR3 has 15 amino acids. CDR1 SGHNT and CDR2 YYREEE come from the germline V gene (reference sequence). The V segment lost 4 bases and the J segment 1 base; nucleotides outside the gene matches: 4. CDR3 loop: CASSQTGESYNEQFF. The DNA for the CDR3 is TGTGCCAGCAGCCAGACAGGGGAGTCCTACAATGAGCAGTTCTTC.

The chain employs TRBV5-1 and TRBJ1-1; TRBD1 matches at 9 bases. This CDR3 is 15 amino acids long. Germline CDR1 reads SGHRS; CDR2 reads YFSETQ. After removal of 0 bases from V and 1 base from J, the junction contained 1 base not matched to a gene. CDR3 protein: CASSLVGQGNTEAFF. The CDR3 DNA reads TGCGCCAGCAGCTTGGTGGGACAGGGGAACACTGAAGCTTTCTTT.

The chain joins TRBV4-1 to TRBJ1-5; D gene ambiguous. The length of the CDR3 is 16 residues. Germline CDR1 reads MGHRA; CDR2 reads YSYEKL. The germline V and J ends were trimmed by 0 bases and 3 bases, with 12 bases remaining between them. DNA of the CDR3: TGCGCCAGCAGCCAAGAGGGTTCGGGGTTCAATCAGCCCCAGCATTTT. As protein: CASSQEGSGFNQPQHF.

The V and J genes are TRBV14 and TRBJ2-7; TRBD1 matches 7 bases. Germline CDR1 and CDR2: SGHDN and FVKESK. The V gene end was trimmed by 3 bases and the J gene end by 6 bases; junction bases not matched to a gene: 8. CDR3 size: 14 residues. The CDR3 DNA reads TGTGCCAGCAGCCAGGACTTGACAGGGAGCGAGCAGTACTTC. Translation: CASSQDLTGSEQYF.

This rearrangement joins TRBV5-8 to TRBJ2-1; D may be TRBD1 (6 bases). Trimming took 2 bases from V and 7 from J, leaving 16 bases between them. This CDR3 has 15 residues. The germline V gene encodes CDR1 SGHTS and CDR2 YDEGEE. CDR3 residues: CASSLQGLSANEQFF. The DNA for the CDR3 is TGTGCCAGCAGCTTACAGGGTTTATCAGCGAATGAGCAGTTCTTC.

This clone was recorded once. The V and J genes are TRBV5-1 and TRBJ1-5; D is uncertain. The germline V gene has CDR1 SGHRS and CDR2 YFSETQ. Trimming shortened V by 0 bases and J by 3 bases, and 7 bases separated the two germline ends. The CDR3 sequence is 14 residues long. This CDR3 reads CASSLVPDNQPQHF. In DNA, the CDR3 is TGCGCCAGCAGCTTGGTGCCAGACAATCAGCCCCAGCATTTT.

This chain connects TRBV6-2 or TRBV6-3 to TRBJ2-1, with 10 bases fitting TRBD2. V dropped 6 bases and J dropped 2; count of bases not matched to a gene: 4. Germline-derived CDR1 and CDR2 are MNHEY and SVGEGT. This CDR3 is 15 amino acids long. The chain's CDR3 is CASSRTSGAYNEQFF. For the CDR3, the DNA is TGTGCCAGCAGCCGTACTAGCGGGGCCTACAATGAGCAGTTCTTC.

The chain has TRBV6-6 and TRBJ1-2; 8 nucleotides agree with TRBD1. The CDR3 is 14 residues long. V shed 5 bases and J 3 bases; nucleotides not matched to a gene: 5. Germline values: CDR1 MNHNY, CDR2 SVGAGI (reference sequence). CDR3 nucleotides: TGTGCCAGCAGTGCCCCAGGGGGCGACTATGGCTACACCTTC. This translates into CASSAPGGDYGYTF.

The rearrangement links TRBV5-1 to TRBJ2-5; D unresolved. Germline V lookup: CDR1 SGHRS, CDR2 YFSETQ. V was trimmed by 3 bases and J by 6 bases, leaving 21 bases between them. The CDR3 is 16 amino acids. The CDR3 DNA follows: TGCGCCAGCAGCTCCCTGGGCGACCAGAACCTGAAGACCCAGTACTTC. Its translation is CASSSLGDQNLKTQYF.

This clone was counted a few times. The chain couples TRBV7-9 to TRBJ2-2, with 9 bases lining up with TRBD2. The V and J ends lost 1 base and 4 bases, in that order; junction bases with no gene match: 4. Germline V gene lookup returns CDR1 SEHNR and CDR2 FQNEAQ (reference sequence). This CDR3 is built from 16 residues. The CDR3 reads CASSLVVAGVTGELFF. CDR3 in DNA: TGTGCCAGCAGCTTAGTAGTAGCGGGGGTCACCGGGGAGCTGTTTTTT.

Here the CDR3 reads CASSLRQGDTEAFF. CDR3 nucleotides: TGCGCCAGCAGCTTGAGGCAGGGGGACACTGAAGCTTTCTTT. The chain is built from TRBV5-1 and TRBJ1-1; 7 positions agree with TRBD1. Germline V lookup: CDR1 SGHRS, CDR2 YFSETQ. The CDR3 length is 14 residues. V was clipped by 1 base and J by 3 bases; unmatched bases: 3.

J is TRBJ1-2 and V is TRBV12-3 or TRBV12-4, with a tentative D call TRBD1 (5 bases). Trimming removed 3 bases from V and 7 bases from J, with 12 bases in between. The CDR3 has 13 residues. The CDR3 bases are TGTGCCAGCAGTTTTCAAGGGGATAGTGGCTACACCTTC. Protein product: CASSFQGDSGYTF.

This clone was seen more than once but under ten times. The chain uses TRBV2 and TRBJ1-2, with D possibly TRBD1 on 5 matching bases. In germline, CDR1 is SNHLY, CDR2 FYNNEI. V lost 0 bases, J lost 6 bases, and 8 bases lay in between. This CDR3 region has 13 residues. CDR3 in DNA: TGTGCCAGCAGTGAAGCAGGGGAAGATGGCTACACCTTC. Translation: CASSEAGEDGYTF.

The chain links TRBV2 to TRBJ1-5, with a weak D call TRBD1 (5 bases). CDR1 and CDR2 (germline): SNHLY, FYNNEI. V lost 6 bases and J 4 bases, leaving 10 bases between the germline ends. This CDR3 has 13 amino acids. CDR3 residues: CASRPGLNQPQHF. For the CDR3, the DNA is TGTGCCAGCAGGCCAGGGCTTAATCAGCCCCAGCATTTT.

This rearrangement joins TRBV19 to TRBJ2-3, with 12 positions matching TRBD1. This CDR3 spans 15 amino acids. The J segment lost 4 bases and the V segment lost 5 bases, leaving 4 bases of the junction unmatched. Germline lookup yields CDR1 LNHDA and CDR2 SQIVND (reference sequence). CDR3: CASSPGTGGADTQYF. Here the CDR3 DNA reads TGTGCCAGTAGTCCAGGGACAGGGGGCGCAGATACGCAGTATTTT. Full variable domain (remainder filled in from reference TRBV19 and TRBJ2-3): DGGITQSPKYLFRKEGQNVTLSCEQNLNHDAMYWYRQDPGQGLRLIYYSQIVNDFQKGDIAEGYSVSREKKESFPLTVTSAQKNPTAFYLCASSPGTGGADTQYFGPGTRLTVL.

V gene TRBV28 combines with J gene TRBJ1-1; maybe TRBD1 (6 bases). V shed 9 bases and J shed 4 bases, with 12 bases lying between them. Germline loops: CDR1 MDHEN, CDR2 SYDVKM. This CDR3 region has 12 residues. The CDR3 spells CASQGQPTEAFF. CDR3 bases: TGTGCCAGTCAGGGGCAACCCACTGAAGCTTTCTTT.

This clone was found once. The chain couples TRBV11-2 to TRBJ2-5, with D uncertain. This CDR3 region has 14 residues. The germline CDR1 and CDR2 sequences are SGHAT and FQNNGV. The V gene lost 0 bases and the J gene lost 1 base, with 6 bases spanning the gap. CDR3 in amino acids: CASSLDFSQETQYF. The CDR3 DNA reads TGTGCCAGCAGCTTAGATTTCTCCCAAGAGACCCAGTACTTC. Supplemented by reference TRBV11-2 and TRBJ2-5, the full variable domain reads EAGVAQSPRYKIIEKRQSVAFWCNPISGHATLYWYQQILGQGPKLLIQFQNNGVVDDSQLPKDRFSAERLKGVDSTLKIQPAKLEDSAVYLCASSLDFSQETQYFGPGTRLLVL.

The chain recombines TRBV15 with TRBJ2-3; D might be TRBD2 (7 bases). V gave up 0 bases and J gave up 12 bases, with 13 bases separating them. The CDR3 spans 13 residues. From germline, CDR1 is LNHNV and CDR2 YYDKDF (reference sequence). CDR3 residues: CATSRDSGGGQYF. CDR3 coding DNA: TGTGCCACCAGCAGAGATAGTGGGGGGGGCCAGTATTTT.

V gene TRBV4-2 combines with J gene TRBJ1-6, with D perhaps matching TRBD1 (6 bases). The CDR3 sequence is 15 residues long. Germline assignment: CDR1 LGHNA and CDR2 YNFKEQ. The V end was cut by 1 base, the J end by 7 bases, with 11 bases between. CDR3 in DNA: TGTGCCAGCAGCCAAGTAGCCAGGGGCAATTCACCCCTCCACTTT. This encodes CASSQVARGNSPLHF.

This chain joins TRBV6-5 and TRBJ1-3; unclear D gene. CDR1 is MNHEY and CDR2 is SVGAGI in the germline V gene. The CDR3 loop spans 14 amino acids. Deletions cut 6 bases from V and 0 bases from J, with 9 bases between. The CDR3 coding sequence is TGTGCCAGCAGCCCGGGGTTCTCTGGAAACACCATATATTTT. The encoded protein is CASSPGFSGNTIYF.

The rearrangement links TRBV27 to TRBJ2-7; D is perhaps TRBD1 (6 bases). Germline CDR1 MNHEY, CDR2 SMNVEV (reference sequence). V shed 5 bases and J shed 4 bases, with 12 bases lying between them. The CDR3 has 13 amino acids. CDR3 sequence: CASSPRTVYEQYF. Written as DNA, the CDR3 is TGTGCCAGCAGTCCTCGGACAGTTTACGAGCAGTACTTC.

DNA for the CDR3: TGTGCCAGCACCCAAGCGAGGAGTAGGAAAGAGACCCAGTACTTC. Translation gives CASTQARSRKETQYF. This sequence joins TRBV11-2 and TRBJ2-5, with D unclear. The CDR3 is made up of 15 amino acids. V dropped 7 bases and J dropped 3 bases, with 18 bases sitting between them. Germline V gene sequence: CDR1 SGHAT, CDR2 FQNNGV.

The J gene is TRBJ1-5, the V gene TRBV10-3, with a possible D match to TRBD1 (6 bases). The germline V gene has CDR1 ENHRY and CDR2 SYGVKD. The V and J ends lost 3 bases and 3 bases respectively, with 9 bases between them. There are 14 residues in the CDR3. The CDR3 DNA reads as TGTGCCATCAGTGACCAGGGGAACAATCAGCCCCAGCATTTT. Translated, it gives CAISDQGNNQPQHF.

This chain links TRBV5-1 with TRBJ2-1; TRBD1 might be the D (6 bases). V was cut by 1 base and J by 9 bases, with 17 bases left in between. The germline V gene encodes CDR1 SGHRS and CDR2 YFSETQ. The length of the CDR3 is 15 residues. CDR3 protein: CASSLTSQGSGEQFF. In DNA form, the CDR3 reads TGCGCCAGCAGCTTGACAAGCCAGGGGTCCGGTGAGCAGTTCTTC.

The rearrangement links TRBV28 to TRBJ2-1, with TRBD1 as a possible D gene (5 bases). The CDR3 length is 12 residues. Germline-derived CDR1 and CDR2 are MDHEN and SYDVKM. The germline V and J ends were trimmed by 6 bases and 6 bases, with 9 bases remaining between them. CDR3 in amino acids: CASSVRGNEQFF. The DNA of the CDR3 is TGTGCCAGCAGCGTAAGGGGCAATGAGCAGTTCTTC.

This chain joins TRBV6-5 and TRBJ1-5, with 9 bases identical to TRBD1. The CDR3 runs 15 residues. Trimming cost V 6 bases and J 6 bases; bases outside gene matches: 9. Germline assignment: CDR1 MNHEY and CDR2 SVGAGI. CDR3: CASSSGTGSAQPQHF. In DNA form, the CDR3 reads TGTGCCAGCAGCTCCGGGACAGGGAGCGCTCAGCCCCAGCATTTT.